A single sample is the source of the 25 T cell receptor beta chains below, sequenced in a study of T cell repertoires in cytomegalovirus infection. Their recognized antigens are unknown. One entry per CDR3 protein results from TCRdb running MiXCR on the reads. Found here are about 130,000 distinct CDR3 sequences, roughly 25% of them singletons; the top ten hold approximately 35%. Sequencing was done on a sample of PBMCs, sequenced either directly or after in vitro stimulation (not recorded which). The receptor source for this set is a human donor in good health (CMV status not recorded). Some clones in this sample may be carry-over from other donors' samples.

The chain couples TRBV15 to TRBJ1-1, with D uncertain. CDR1 is LNHNV and CDR2 is YYDKDF in the germline V gene (reference sequence). Trimming took off 0 bases at V and 1 base at J, with 3 bases between the two ends. The CDR3 length is 13 residues. The CDR3 spells CATSREPNTEAFF. For the CDR3, the DNA is TGTGCCACCAGCAGAGAACCGAACACTGAAGCTTTCTTT.

This chain joins TRBV18 and TRBJ2-1; TRBD2 aligns across 8 bases. The CDR3 length is 16 residues. V was pared by 0 bases and J by 7 bases, with 8 bases of the junction left unmatched. From germline, CDR1 is KGHSH and CDR2 LQKENI. For the CDR3, the DNA is TGTGCCAGCTCACCACCGTTAGCGGGGCGAGGGAATGAGCAGTTCTTC. It codes for CASSPPLAGRGNEQFF.

J is TRBJ2-1 and V is TRBV29-1, with D uncertain. The length of the CDR3 is 10 residues. Germline V CDR1 and CDR2: SQVTM, ANQGSEA. V lost 5 bases, J lost 8 bases, and 7 bases lay in between. The CDR3 reads CSVSRDEQFF. The CDR3 DNA follows: TGCAGCGTTTCCCGCGATGAGCAGTTCTTC.

This clonotype was recorded at least ten times. V and J are TRBV7-2 and TRBJ2-5, with no clear D. The V gene lost 4 bases and the J gene lost 2 bases, with 5 bases spanning the gap. The germline V gene has CDR1 SGHTA and CDR2 FQGNSA. The CDR3 covers 12 residues. Here the CDR3 DNA reads TGTGCCAGCAGCTCAGGTCAAGAGACCCAGTACTTC. This encodes CASSSGQETQYF.

This clonotype was observed a few times. This chain joins TRBV4-3 and TRBJ2-2, with 7 bases lining up with TRBD2. The CDR3 spans 16 residues. Germline assignment: CDR1 LGHNA and CDR2 YSLEER. Trimming removed 4 bases from V and 2 bases from J; junction bases left unmatched: 7. CDR3 DNA sequence: TGCGCCAGCAGCCCCTCGGGAGGAGTCAACACCGGGGAGCTGTTTTTT. This sequence encodes CASSPSGGVNTGELFF.

This clonotype was detected many times. The chain joins TRBV5-1 to TRBJ1-5, with D maybe TRBD1 (6 bases). In germline, CDR1 is SGHRS, CDR2 YFSETQ. Trimming stripped 0 bases from V and 1 base from J, with 8 bases between. The CDR3 runs to 15 residues. CDR3 residues: CASSLEGGSNQPQHF. DNA of the CDR3: TGCGCCAGCAGCTTGGAAGGGGGAAGCAATCAGCCCCAGCATTTT.

This clonotype occurred many times. This chain links TRBV7-2 with TRBJ1-2; D possibly corresponds to TRBD1 (5 bases). The CDR3 loop spans 14 amino acids. Germline CDR1 SGHTA, CDR2 FQGNSA. Trimming cost V 5 bases and J 7 bases, with 17 bases left between them. The CDR3 region is CASSTREGLGGYTF. Written as DNA, the CDR3 is TGTGCCAGCAGCACCAGAGAGGGGCTCGGTGGCTACACCTTC.

This clonotype was recorded at least ten times. This sequence joins TRBV7-8 and TRBJ2-1, with TRBD2 as a possible D gene (5 bases). The CDR3 is made up of 13 amino acids. Germline V gives CDR1 SGHVS, CDR2 FQNEAQ. With 5 bases removed from V and 15 bases from J, the gap between germline ends came to 20 bases. The DNA of the CDR3 is TGTGCCAGCAGCCCGGGAAGGATTTATGCGCCGTTCTTC. It specifies CASSPGRIYAPFF.

A word on this clonotype: A much larger clonotype is one base distant, so this may be a read error. The chain is built from TRBV10-3 and TRBJ2-3; 12 nucleotides line up with TRBD2. V lost 6 bases to trimming and J lost 2 bases; unmatched junction nucleotides: 9. This CDR3 region has 17 residues. CDR1 and CDR2 (germline): ENHRY, SYGVKD. Here the CDR3 reads CAIRGTSGQTITDTQYF. In nucleotides, the CDR3 is TGTGCCATCAGAGGGACTAGCGGGCAAACTATCACAGATACGCAGTATTTT.

The genes are TRBV10-3 and TRBJ1-1; no reliable D call. The CDR3 contains 14 residues. Germline V lookup: CDR1 ENHRY, CDR2 SYGVKD. V lost 3 bases and J 8 bases, leaving 16 bases between the germline ends. The CDR3 bases are TGTGCCATCAGTGAAATGATGAGGAGGGAAGAAGCTTTCTTT. Residues: CAISEMMRREEAFF.

A few counts support this clonotype. Written as DNA, the CDR3 is TGTGCCAGCAGTCGCGACAACTTGAACACCGGGGAGCTGTTTTTT. It encodes CASSRDNLNTGELFF. V is TRBV6-1 and J is TRBJ2-2; D gene ambiguous. V was trimmed by 5 bases and J by 1 base, leaving 11 bases between them. Germline assignment: CDR1 MNHNS and CDR2 SASEGT. The CDR3 spans 15 residues.

V usage is TRBV4-1 and J usage is TRBJ2-2; D not resolved. Per germline, CDR1 MGHRA and CDR2 YSYEKL. CDR3 length: 12 amino acids. V lost 5 bases to trimming and J lost 5 bases, with 6 bases between them. CDR3 amino acids: CASSEVTGELFF. The CDR3 DNA reads TGCGCCAGCAGCGAAGTAACCGGGGAGCTGTTTTTT.

The rearrangement joins TRBV6-8 to TRBJ2-2; D uncertain. The CDR3 has 16 residues. Deletions cut 0 bases from V and 7 bases from J, with 15 bases between. Per germline, CDR1 MNHGY and CDR2 SAAAGT. The CDR3: CASSYSNRPVIGELFF. The CDR3 DNA reads as TGTGCCAGCAGTTACTCGAATAGGCCAGTAATCGGGGAGCTGTTTTTT.

This clonotype was observed a handful of times. This sequence joins TRBV14 and TRBJ1-5; no definite D call. CDR1 is SGHDN and CDR2 is FVKESK in the germline V gene. Trimming stripped 1 base from V and 5 bases from J, with 6 bases between. The CDR3 consists of 13 residues. The CDR3 loop is CASSQGVDQPQHF. CDR3 nucleotides: TGTGCCAGCAGCCAAGGCGTCGATCAGCCCCAGCATTTT.

This clonotype showed up many times. The chain links TRBV7-9 to TRBJ2-2, with D uncertain. The germline gives CDR1 SEHNR, CDR2 FQNEAQ (reference sequence). This CDR3 has 14 amino acids. The V end lost 2 bases, the J end lost 6 bases, and 10 bases lay between the germline ends. The CDR3 DNA reads as TGTGCCAGCAGCTTAAGTCAGTTGTCCGGGGAGCTGTTTTTT. It yields the protein CASSLSQLSGELFF.

The chain has TRBV7-2 and TRBJ1-1; no clear D. This CDR3 spans 13 amino acids. Germline loops: CDR1 SGHTA, CDR2 FQGNSA. The V and J ends lost 6 bases and 0 bases respectively, with 8 bases between them. CDR3 sequence reads: CASRSDLNTEAFF. The CDR3 DNA sequence: TGTGCCAGCAGATCCGACCTGAACACTGAAGCTTTCTTT.

The chain is built from TRBV5-1 and TRBJ2-1; 8 bases agree with TRBD2. The V gene end was trimmed by 0 bases and the J gene end by 7 bases; junction bases not matched to a gene: 3. The CDR3 extends over 14 amino acids. CDR1 SGHRS and CDR2 YFSETQ come from the germline V gene. The CDR3 sequence: CASSLAGGENEQFF. CDR3 DNA: TGCGCCAGCAGCTTGGCGGGAGGGGAGAATGAGCAGTTCTTC.

In this sample, this clonotype turned up a few times. The V and J genes are TRBV28 and TRBJ1-2, with a weak D call TRBD1 (6 bases). CDR3 length equals 15 residues. Looked up from germline, CDR1 is MDHEN and CDR2 is SYDVKM. Trimming stripped 5 bases from V and 3 bases from J, with 16 bases between. This CDR3 reads CASSTQQGPDYGYTF. CDR3 in DNA: TGTGCCAGCAGTACCCAACAGGGTCCTGACTATGGCTACACCTTC.

There are a few counts of this clonotype. V usage is TRBV5-1 and J usage is TRBJ2-3; D ambiguous. The V end lost 4 bases, the J end lost 2 bases, and 14 bases lay between the germline ends. CDR1 is SGHRS and CDR2 is YFSETQ in the germline V gene. The CDR3 is 15 residues long. CDR3 residues: CASSPPWADTDTQYF. The CDR3 DNA reads as TGCGCCAGCAGCCCGCCCTGGGCGGACACAGATACGCAGTATTTT.

The chain is built from TRBV27 and TRBJ2-5, with D uncertain. Deletions cut 5 bases from V and 5 bases from J, with 9 bases between. The length of the CDR3 is 12 residues. From germline, CDR1 is MNHEY and CDR2 SMNVEV (reference sequence). The CDR3 sequence: CASSPFGETQYF. The CDR3 DNA follows: TGTGCCAGCAGTCCGTTCGGTGAGACCCAGTACTTC.

The chain employs TRBV12-3 or TRBV12-4 and TRBJ2-7, with 9 positions matching TRBD1. There are 17 residues in the CDR3. The J segment lost 4 bases and the V segment lost 3 bases, leaving 13 bases of the junction unmatched. The CDR3 spells CASSFWAGGQGSYEQYF. The CDR3 region has the DNA TGTGCCAGCAGTTTTTGGGCCGGGGGACAGGGTAGTTACGAGCAGTACTTC.

This clonotype has only a few counts. This chain connects TRBV28 to TRBJ2-7; TRBD2 matches 8 bases. Germline V gene data show CDR1 as MDHEN and CDR2 as SYDVKM. Trimming cost V 4 bases and J 1 base; bases outside gene matches: 6. There are 15 residues in the CDR3. In DNA, the CDR3 is TGTGCCAGCAGTTCACTATTAGCGGGATCCTACGAGCAGTACTTC. It encodes CASSSLLAGSYEQYF. The full variable domain, completed using reference TRBV28 and TRBJ2-7, is DVKVTQSSRYLVKRTGEKVFLECVQDMDHENMFWYRQDPGLGLRLIYFSYDVKMKEKGDIPEGYSVSREKKERFSLILESASTNQTSMYLCASSSLLAGSYEQYFGPGTRLTVT.

This rearrangement joins TRBV4-1 to TRBJ1-1, with D possibly TRBD1 on 6 matching bases. This CDR3 is 18 amino acids long. Deletions cut 0 bases from V and 0 bases from J, with 17 bases between. Germline values: CDR1 MGHRA, CDR2 YSYEKL. In DNA, the CDR3 is TGCGCCAGCAGCCAAGATAGAGGGCAGGGGACCATGAACACTGAAGCTTTCTTT. As protein: CASSQDRGQGTMNTEAFF.

This clonotype was observed a handful of times. The rearrangement uses TRBV29-1 and TRBJ1-2, with D possibly being TRBD1 (6 bases). The V gene lost 7 bases and the J gene lost 2 bases, with 11 bases spanning the gap. The CDR3 has 12 residues. CDR1 and CDR2 (germline): SQVTM, ANQGSEA. CDR3: CSASTGNYGYTF. In DNA form, the CDR3 reads TGCAGCGCTTCGACAGGCAACTATGGCTACACCTTC.

This clonotype was detected many times. J is TRBJ1-1 and V is TRBV7-2; D not resolved. Trimming left V 3 bases short and J 0 bases short, with 11 bases between. This CDR3 contains 15 residues. The germline V gene has CDR1 SGHTA and CDR2 FQGNSA. The DNA for the CDR3 is TGTGCCAGCAGCTTGGTGCTAGGGCTGAACACTGAAGCTTTCTTT. This codes for CASSLVLGLNTEAFF.